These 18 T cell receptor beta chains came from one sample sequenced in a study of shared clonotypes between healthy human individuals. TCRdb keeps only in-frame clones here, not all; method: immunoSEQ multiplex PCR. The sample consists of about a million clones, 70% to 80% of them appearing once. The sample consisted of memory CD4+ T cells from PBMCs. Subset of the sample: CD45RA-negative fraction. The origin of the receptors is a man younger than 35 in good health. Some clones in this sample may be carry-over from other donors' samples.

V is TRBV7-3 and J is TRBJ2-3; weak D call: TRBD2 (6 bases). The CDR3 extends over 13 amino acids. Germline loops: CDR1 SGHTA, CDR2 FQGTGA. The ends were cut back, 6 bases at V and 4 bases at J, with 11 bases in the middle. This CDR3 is CASRGGLADTQYF. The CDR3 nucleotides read TGTGCCAGCAGGGGGGGACTCGCAGATACGCAGTATTTT. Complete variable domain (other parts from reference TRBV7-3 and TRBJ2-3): GAGVSQTPSNKVTEKGKYVELRCDPISGHTALYWYRQSLGQGPEFLIYFQGTGAADDSGLPNDRFFAVRPEGSVSTLKIQRTERGDSAVYLCASRGGLADTQYFGPGTRLTVL.

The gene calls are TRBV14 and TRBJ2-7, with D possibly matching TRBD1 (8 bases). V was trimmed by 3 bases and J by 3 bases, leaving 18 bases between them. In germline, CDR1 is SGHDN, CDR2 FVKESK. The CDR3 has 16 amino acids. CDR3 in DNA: TGTGCCAGCAGCCAGGGGAGGGACAGGCGCCTCTACGAGCAGTACTTC. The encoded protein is CASSQGRDRRLYEQYF.

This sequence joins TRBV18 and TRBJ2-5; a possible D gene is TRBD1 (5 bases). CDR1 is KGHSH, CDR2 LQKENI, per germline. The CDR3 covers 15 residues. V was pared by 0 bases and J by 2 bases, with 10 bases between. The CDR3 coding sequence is TGTGCCAGCTCACCACCCTCACAGGTACAAGAGACCCAGTACTTC. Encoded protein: CASSPPSQVQETQYF.

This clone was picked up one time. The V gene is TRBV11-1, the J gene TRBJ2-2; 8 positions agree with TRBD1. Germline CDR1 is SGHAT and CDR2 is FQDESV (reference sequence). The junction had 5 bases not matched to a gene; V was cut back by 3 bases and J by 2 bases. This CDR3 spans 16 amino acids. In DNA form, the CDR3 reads TGTGCCAGCAGCTTTCCGCCAGGGGGCAACACCGGGGAGCTGTTTTTT. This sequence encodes CASSFPPGGNTGELFF.

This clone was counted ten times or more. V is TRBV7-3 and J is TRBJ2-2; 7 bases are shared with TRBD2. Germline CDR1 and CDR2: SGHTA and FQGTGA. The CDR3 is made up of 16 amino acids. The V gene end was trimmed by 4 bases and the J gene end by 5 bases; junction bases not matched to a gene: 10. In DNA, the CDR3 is TGTGCCAGCAGCTCCCCCGTGGCGGGAGTGACCGGGGAGCTGTTTTTT. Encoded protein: CASSSPVAGVTGELFF. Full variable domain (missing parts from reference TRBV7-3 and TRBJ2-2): GAGVSQTPSNKVTEKGKYVELRCDPISGHTALYWYRQSLGQGPEFLIYFQGTGAADDSGLPNDRFFAVRPEGSVSTLKIQRTERGDSAVYLCASSSPVAGVTGELFFGEGSRLTVL.

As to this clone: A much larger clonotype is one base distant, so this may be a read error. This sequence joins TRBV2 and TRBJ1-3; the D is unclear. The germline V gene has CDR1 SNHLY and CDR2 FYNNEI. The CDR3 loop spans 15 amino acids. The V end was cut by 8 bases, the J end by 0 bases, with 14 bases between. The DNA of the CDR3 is TGTGCCAGCTCGCCCAGGCCCTCCTCTGGAAACACCATATATTTT. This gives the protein CASSPRPSSGNTIYF.

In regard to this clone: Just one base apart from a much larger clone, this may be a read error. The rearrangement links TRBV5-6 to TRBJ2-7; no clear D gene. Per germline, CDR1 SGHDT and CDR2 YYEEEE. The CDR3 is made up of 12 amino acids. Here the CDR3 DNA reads TGTGCCAGCAGCTTGAGGAGCTACGAGCAGTGCTTC. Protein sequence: CASSLRSYEQCF. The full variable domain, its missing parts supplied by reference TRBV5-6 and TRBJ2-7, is DAGVTQSPTHLIKTRGQQVTLRCSPKSGHDTVSWYQQALGQGPQFIFQYYEEEERQRGNFPDRFSGHQFPNYSSELNVNALLLGDSALYLCASSLRSYEQCFGPGTRLTVT.

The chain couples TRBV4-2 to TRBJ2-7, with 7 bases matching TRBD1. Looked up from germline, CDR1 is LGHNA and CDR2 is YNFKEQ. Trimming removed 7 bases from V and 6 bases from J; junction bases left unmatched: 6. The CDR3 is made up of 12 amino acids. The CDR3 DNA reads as TGTGCCAGCACGCTACAGGGGAGCGAGCAGTACTTC. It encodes CASTLQGSEQYF.

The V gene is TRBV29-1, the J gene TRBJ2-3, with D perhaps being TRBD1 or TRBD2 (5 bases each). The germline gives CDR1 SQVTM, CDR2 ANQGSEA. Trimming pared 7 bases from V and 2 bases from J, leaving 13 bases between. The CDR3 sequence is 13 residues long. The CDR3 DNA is TGCAGCGCACCCGGGACCGCCACAGATACGCAGTATTTT. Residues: CSAPGTATDTQYF.

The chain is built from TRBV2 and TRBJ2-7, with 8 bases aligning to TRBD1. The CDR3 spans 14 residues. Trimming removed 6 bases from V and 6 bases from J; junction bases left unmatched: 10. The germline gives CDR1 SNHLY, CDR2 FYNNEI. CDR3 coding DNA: TGTGCCAGCAGAGGACAGGGTTTTTTGACCGAGCAGTACTTC. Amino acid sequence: CASRGQGFLTEQYF. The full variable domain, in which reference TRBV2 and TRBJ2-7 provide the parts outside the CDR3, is EPEVTQTPSHQVTQMGQEVILRCVPISNHLYFYWYRQILGQKVEFLVSFYNNEISEKSEIFDDQFSVERPDGSNFTLKIRSTKLEDSAMYFCASRGQGFLTEQYFGPGTRLTVT.

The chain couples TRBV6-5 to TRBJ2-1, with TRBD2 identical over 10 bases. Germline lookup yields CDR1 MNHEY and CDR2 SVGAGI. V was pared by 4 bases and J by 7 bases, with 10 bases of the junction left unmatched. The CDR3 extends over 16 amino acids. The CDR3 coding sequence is TGTGCCAGCAGTTCGTCTCCGGGACTAGCGACAAATGAGCAGTTCTTC. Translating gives CASSSSPGLATNEQFF.

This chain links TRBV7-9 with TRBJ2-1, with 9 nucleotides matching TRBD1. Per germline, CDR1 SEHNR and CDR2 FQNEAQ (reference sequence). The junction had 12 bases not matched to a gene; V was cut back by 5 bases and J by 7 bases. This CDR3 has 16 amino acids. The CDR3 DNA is TGTGCCAGCAGCCCCGGGGACAGGGAGCCGTGGAATGAGCAGTTCTTC. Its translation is CASSPGDREPWNEQFF.

The CDR3 region has the DNA TGTGCCAGCAGTTTCACTAGCGGCCCCTACGAGCAGTACTTC. This encodes CASSFTSGPYEQYF. The rearrangement links TRBV7-9 to TRBJ2-7; 8 nucleotides match TRBD2. This CDR3 contains 14 residues. Germline CDR1 reads SEHNR; CDR2 reads FQNEAQ (reference sequence). V shed 6 bases, J shed 2 bases, and the junction held 6 bases outside the gene matches.

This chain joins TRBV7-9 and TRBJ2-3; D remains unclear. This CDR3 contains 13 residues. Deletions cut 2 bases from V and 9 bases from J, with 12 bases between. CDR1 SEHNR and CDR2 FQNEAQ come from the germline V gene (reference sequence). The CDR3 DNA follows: TGTGCCAGCAGCTTACCAGTATACAAAACGCAGTATTTT. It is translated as CASSLPVYKTQYF.

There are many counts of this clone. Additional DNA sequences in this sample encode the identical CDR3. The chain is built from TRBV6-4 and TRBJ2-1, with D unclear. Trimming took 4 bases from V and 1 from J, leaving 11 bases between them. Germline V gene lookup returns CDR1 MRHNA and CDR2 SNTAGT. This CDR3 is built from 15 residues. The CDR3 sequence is CASSVEPESYNEQFF. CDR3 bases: TGTGCCAGCAGTGTTGAACCAGAGTCCTACAATGAGCAGTTCTTC.

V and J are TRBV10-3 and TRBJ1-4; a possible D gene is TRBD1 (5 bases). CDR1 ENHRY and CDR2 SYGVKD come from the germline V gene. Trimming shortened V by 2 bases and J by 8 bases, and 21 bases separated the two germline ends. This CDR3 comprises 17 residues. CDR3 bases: TGTGCCATCAGTGAGGGCCCTTATGACAGAAATCGGGAAAAACTGTTTTTT. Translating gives CAISEGPYDRNREKLFF.

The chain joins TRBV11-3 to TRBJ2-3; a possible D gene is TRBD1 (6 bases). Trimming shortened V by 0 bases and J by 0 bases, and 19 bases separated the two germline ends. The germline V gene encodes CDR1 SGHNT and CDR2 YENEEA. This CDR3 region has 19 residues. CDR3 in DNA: TGTGCCAGCAGCTTAGATGCGAGGACAGACAGGTCTAGCACAGATACGCAGTATTTT. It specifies CASSLDARTDRSSTDTQYF.

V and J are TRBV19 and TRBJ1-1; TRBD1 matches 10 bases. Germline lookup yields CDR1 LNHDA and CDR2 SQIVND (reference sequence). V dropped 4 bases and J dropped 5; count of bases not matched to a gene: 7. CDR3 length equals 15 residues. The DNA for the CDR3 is TGTGCCAGTAGTACCCGACAGGGGGCATGGACTGAAGCTTTCTTT. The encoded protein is CASSTRQGAWTEAFF.